The 19 T cell receptor beta chains below all came from one sample that was sequenced in a study of blood T cell repertoires in COVID-19. Repertoires were generated with immunoSEQ multiplex PCR, while TCRdb's copy carries only in-frame clones and drops some. The sample lists 200,000 to 250,000 clones, nearly 85% occurring once. The sequenced material came from peripheral blood. These receptors came from a human donor in a cohort sampled during active COVID-19.

The V call is TRBV18, the J call TRBJ1-1, with D maybe TRBD1 (5 bases). Deletions cut 2 bases from V and 0 bases from J, with 13 bases between. This CDR3 region has 16 residues. Germline V gene lookup returns CDR1 KGHSH and CDR2 LQKENI. Written as DNA, the CDR3 is TGTGCCAGCTCACCATTGGGAGGGGAGATGAACACTGAAGCTTTCTTT. Translating gives CASSPLGGEMNTEAFF.

This clone occurred a few times. V is TRBV6-5 and J is TRBJ1-5; unclear D gene. V was clipped by 7 bases and J by 2 bases, with 6 bases between them. Germline lookup yields CDR1 MNHEY and CDR2 SVGAGI. CDR3 size: 12 residues. CDR3 in DNA: TGTGCCAGCAAGGAGGGCAATCAGCCCCAGCATTTT. Residues: CASKEGNQPQHF.

J is TRBJ2-5 and V is TRBV28, with 7 nucleotides matching TRBD1. Germline loops: CDR1 MDHEN, CDR2 SYDVKM. The CDR3 covers 15 residues. The V and J ends lost 2 bases and 5 bases, in that order; junction bases with no gene match: 8. CDR3 residues: CASSLLGTDPETQYF. In DNA, the CDR3 is TGTGCCAGCAGTTTACTCGGGACAGATCCGGAGACCCAGTACTTC.

The chain is built from TRBV15 and TRBJ2-7; 8 bases map to TRBD1. V shed 3 bases, J shed 5 bases, and the junction held 6 bases outside the gene matches. The CDR3 is made up of 14 amino acids. Germline values: CDR1 LNHNV, CDR2 YYDKDF (reference sequence). The CDR3 sequence: CATSRDRVKNEQYF. In DNA, the CDR3 is TGTGCCACCAGCAGGGACAGGGTAAAGAACGAGCAGTACTTC.

The chain uses TRBV6-5 and TRBJ1-3; possibly TRBD1 for D (5 bases). The ends were cut back, 6 bases at V and 4 bases at J, with 13 bases in the middle. CDR3 length: 14 amino acids. Germline lookup yields CDR1 MNHEY and CDR2 SVGAGI. In nucleotides, the CDR3 is TGTGCCAGCAGAAGGGACTGGGAGGGAAACACCATATATTTT. This sequence encodes CASRRDWEGNTIYF.

A single count supports this clone. The chain is built from TRBV18 and TRBJ1-2, with 8 bases aligning to TRBD1. The V segment lost 4 bases and the J segment 4 bases; nucleotides outside the gene matches: 11. CDR1 is KGHSH and CDR2 is LQKENI in the germline V gene. The length of the CDR3 is 16 residues. CDR3 sequence: CASSRPHGTGGYGYTF. As DNA, the CDR3 is TGTGCCAGCTCACGACCACATGGGACAGGTGGCTATGGCTACACCTTC.

The chain carries TRBV10-2 and TRBJ2-7, with D maybe TRBD1 (6 bases). CDR1 and CDR2 (germline): WSHSY, SAAADI. The CDR3 spans 14 residues. The V and J ends lost 3 bases and 0 bases respectively, with 9 bases between them. Written as DNA, the CDR3 is TGCGCCAGCAGTGAATACAGGGACTCCTACGAGCAGTACTTC. It encodes CASSEYRDSYEQYF.

The J gene is TRBJ1-4, the V gene TRBV28; D uncertain. Trimming pared 4 bases from V and 5 bases from J, leaving 11 bases between. Looked up from germline, CDR1 is MDHEN and CDR2 is SYDVKM. CDR3 length: 14 amino acids. DNA for the CDR3: TGTGCCAGCAGTTATGGAGCCCTAAATGAAAAACTGTTTTTT. It specifies CASSYGALNEKLFF.

The CDR3 loop is CASSGSDEKLFF. The CDR3 region has the DNA TGTGCCAGCAGCGGTTCAGATGAAAAACTGTTTTTT. The J gene is TRBJ1-4, the V gene TRBV5-6; D gene uncertain. The V gene's germline CDR1 is SGHDT and CDR2 YYEEEE. The germline V and J ends were trimmed by 4 bases and 6 bases, with 7 bases remaining between them. The length of the CDR3 is 12 residues.

The rearrangement links TRBV2 to TRBJ1-2, with 10 bases lining up with TRBD1. With V trimmed by 11 bases and J by 2 bases, 5 bases remained unmatched. This CDR3 has 13 residues. CDR1 is SNHLY and CDR2 is FYNNEI in the germline V gene. The CDR3 bases are TGTGCCGGTGACAGGGGGCTAAACTATGGCTACACCTTC. This sequence encodes CAGDRGLNYGYTF.

The CDR3 DNA reads TGTGCCAGCTCATCGACTGGCGGGACAGGGATGAACACTGAAGCTTTCTTT. This codes for CASSSTGGTGMNTEAFF. The chain is built from TRBV18 and TRBJ1-1; 9 bases are shared with TRBD1. From germline, CDR1 is KGHSH and CDR2 LQKENI. The CDR3 has 17 residues. Trimming took 5 bases from V and 0 from J; bases not matched to a gene: 10.

This rearrangement joins TRBV6-5 to TRBJ1-4, with 10 bases that match TRBD1. Germline CDR1 is MNHEY and CDR2 is SVGAGI. Trimming at V came to 6 bases and at J to 5 bases, leaving 3 bases not matched to a gene. The CDR3 is made up of 14 amino acids. CDR3 sequence: CASRDRGENEKLFF. In nucleotides, the CDR3 is TGTGCCAGCAGGGACAGGGGGGAAAATGAAAAACTGTTTTTT.

The chain recombines TRBV28 with TRBJ2-5; TRBD1 matches 8 bases. CDR1 is MDHEN and CDR2 is SYDVKM in the germline V gene. J was trimmed by 5 bases and V by 5 bases; bases with no gene match: 13. The CDR3 contains 16 residues. CDR3 loop: CASSRQGRRTYETQYF. The CDR3 nucleotides are TGTGCCAGCAGTCGACAGGGGCGCAGGACATATGAGACCCAGTACTTC.

V is TRBV28 and J is TRBJ1-1, with D tentatively TRBD1 (6 bases). Germline V gene sequence: CDR1 MDHEN, CDR2 SYDVKM. The CDR3 totals 12 residues. Trimming stripped 3 bases from V and 8 bases from J, with 10 bases between. The CDR3 reads CASSLQGREAFF. Written as DNA, the CDR3 is TGTGCCAGCAGTTTGCAGGGGCGAGAAGCTTTCTTT.

The rearrangement uses TRBV6-5 and TRBJ1-2, with D possibly TRBD1 on 5 matching bases. The CDR3 contains 15 residues. The V gene lost 7 bases and the J gene lost 7 bases, with 22 bases spanning the gap. Germline CDR1 reads MNHEY; CDR2 reads SVGAGI. The CDR3 DNA follows: TGTGCCAGCATAGGCACCGACAGCCTTTACTCTGGCTACACCTTC. Protein sequence: CASIGTDSLYSGYTF.

This chain links TRBV11-2 with TRBJ2-2, with TRBD2 matching 7 bases. The V and J ends lost 7 bases and 4 bases, in that order; junction bases with no gene match: 6. The CDR3 is made up of 14 amino acids. Germline V gene lookup returns CDR1 SGHAT and CDR2 FQNNGV. The CDR3 loop reads CASTWSGGTGELFF. CDR3 coding DNA: TGTGCCAGCACCTGGTCGGGAGGCACCGGGGAGCTGTTTTTT.

The chain carries TRBV30 and TRBJ2-7; tentatively, D is TRBD1 (5 bases). Germline V gene data show CDR1 as GTSNPN and CDR2 as SVGIG (reference sequence). Trimming stripped 3 bases from V and 0 bases from J, with 12 bases between. CDR3 length: 14 amino acids. CDR3 in DNA: TGTGCCTGGAGAGAGGACACTATCTCCTACGAGCAGTACTTC. Encoded protein: CAWREDTISYEQYF. The full variable domain, rest sourced from reference TRBV30 and TRBJ2-7, is SQTIHQWPATLVQPVGSPLSLECTVEGTSNPNLYWYRQAAGRGLQLLFYSVGIGQISSEVPQNLSASRPQDRQFILSSKKLLLSDSGFYLCAWREDTISYEQYFGPGTRLTVT.

J is TRBJ2-1 and V is TRBV28; TRBD2 matches at 10 bases. The V gene end was trimmed by 6 bases and the J gene end by 0 bases; junction bases not matched to a gene: 5. Germline CDR1 MDHEN, CDR2 SYDVKM. The CDR3 covers 16 residues. CDR3 residues: CASRDGLAVSYNEQFF. The CDR3 coding sequence is TGTGCCAGCAGGGATGGACTAGCGGTCTCCTACAATGAGCAGTTCTTC.

Only a few counts were recorded for this clone. The chain uses TRBV2 and TRBJ2-5, with D perhaps TRBD2 (5 bases). In germline, CDR1 is SNHLY, CDR2 FYNNEI. The length of the CDR3 is 13 residues. V dropped 1 base and J dropped 7 bases, with 10 bases sitting between them. This chain's CDR3 is CASSEEPRGTQYF. The CDR3 DNA reads TGTGCCAGCAGTGAAGAACCTCGGGGGACCCAGTACTTC.